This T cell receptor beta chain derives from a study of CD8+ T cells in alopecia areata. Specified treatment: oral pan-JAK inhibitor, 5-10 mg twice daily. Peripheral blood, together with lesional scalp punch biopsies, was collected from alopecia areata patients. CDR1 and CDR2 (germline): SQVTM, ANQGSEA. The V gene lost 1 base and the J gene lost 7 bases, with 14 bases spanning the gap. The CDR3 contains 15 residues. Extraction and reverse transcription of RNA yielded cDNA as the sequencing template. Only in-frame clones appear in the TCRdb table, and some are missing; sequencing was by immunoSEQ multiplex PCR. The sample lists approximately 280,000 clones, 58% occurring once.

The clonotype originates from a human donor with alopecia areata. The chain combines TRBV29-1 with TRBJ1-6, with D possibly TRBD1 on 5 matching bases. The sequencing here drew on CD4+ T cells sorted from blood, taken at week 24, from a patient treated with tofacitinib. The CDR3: CSVEVPQGPNSPLHF. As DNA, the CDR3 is TGCAGCGTTGAAGTCCCCCAGGGACCGAATTCACCCCTCCACTTT. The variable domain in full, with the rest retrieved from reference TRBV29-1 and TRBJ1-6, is SAVISQKPSRDICQRGTSLTIQCQVDSQVTMMFWYRQQPGQSLTLIATANQGSEATYESGFVIDKFPISRPNLTFSTLTVSNMSPEDSSIYLCSVEVPQGPNSPLHFGNGTRLTVT.